Each of the 20 T cell receptor beta chains below was sequenced from the same sample in a study. TCRdb itself ran the reads through MiXCR, one entry per CDR3 protein. The sample consists of nearly 15,000 distinct CDR3 sequences, 30% to 40% of them appearing once. The sample was blood. These receptors were collected from a human donor.

In its sample, this clonotype was seen many times. The chain uses TRBV18 and TRBJ2-7, with unresolved D. The length of the CDR3 is 11 residues. The germline V and J ends were trimmed by 6 bases and 7 bases, with 10 bases remaining between them. Germline loops: CDR1 KGHSH, CDR2 LQKENI. The CDR3: CASSPAGEQYF. CDR3 bases: TGTGCCAGCTCCCCCGCTGGTGAGCAGTACTTC.

The sample holds many counts of this clonotype. V and J are TRBV14 and TRBJ2-7, with 7 positions matching TRBD1. The trim removed 4 bases at V and 3 bases at J, leaving 6 bases unmatched. In germline, CDR1 is SGHDN, CDR2 FVKESK. The CDR3 loop spans 14 amino acids. CDR3 DNA: TGTGCCAGCAGCCCTCTTGGACAGGTCTACGAGCAGTACTTC. Amino acid sequence: CASSPLGQVYEQYF.

The genes are TRBV4-2 and TRBJ2-7; a weak D match, TRBD1 (6 bases). V lost 4 bases to trimming and J lost 2 bases, with 21 bases between them. This CDR3 is 17 amino acids long. Germline lookup yields CDR1 LGHNA and CDR2 YNFKEQ. The CDR3 region is CASSRRLGTTGAYEQYF. The CDR3 DNA follows: TGTGCCAGCAGCCGCCGACTCGGGACAACCGGTGCCTACGAGCAGTACTTC.

The chain uses TRBV4-1 and TRBJ1-2; TRBD1 is a possible D gene (5 bases). Per the germline V gene, CDR1 is MGHRA and CDR2 is YSYEKL. V was trimmed by 1 base and J by 5 bases, leaving 17 bases between them. This CDR3 contains 16 residues. In nucleotides, the CDR3 is TGCGCCAGCAGCCAAGTAACACGGGGCAGGGAATATGGCTACACCTTC. Translation: CASSQVTRGREYGYTF.

This clonotype was observed a handful of times. The chain uses TRBV30 and TRBJ2-3, with 13 bases aligning to TRBD2. V was pared by 0 bases and J by 6 bases, with 9 bases of the junction left unmatched. From germline, CDR1 is GTSNPN and CDR2 SVGIG (reference sequence). The CDR3 is made up of 17 amino acids. The CDR3 loop reads CAWSVSRTSGRRDTQYF. DNA for the CDR3: TGTGCCTGGAGTGTATCACGGACTAGCGGGAGAAGGGATACGCAGTATTTT.

This clonotype has a count of ten or more. The chain employs TRBV4-3 and TRBJ2-7; D might be TRBD1 or TRBD2, each matching 5 bases. The CDR3 runs to 14 residues. V was trimmed by 0 bases and J by 7 bases, leaving 13 bases between them. Germline V gene data show CDR1 as LGHNA and CDR2 as YSLEER. In nucleotides, the CDR3 is TGCGCCAGCAGCCAAGATTTATGGGGGAAGGAGCAGTACTTC. Amino acids: CASSQDLWGKEQYF.

This clonotype occurred a few times. J is TRBJ2-2 and V is TRBV6-2 or TRBV6-3; D is perhaps TRBD1 (5 bases). The CDR3 loop spans 15 amino acids. Trimming pared 8 bases from V and 5 bases from J, leaving 18 bases between. Germline V gene data show CDR1 as MNHEY and CDR2 as SVGEGT. The CDR3 nucleotides are TGTGCCAGCGGCAGCTATGGGGCCTGGACCGGGGAGCTGTTTTTT. It yields the protein CASGSYGAWTGELFF.

The chain employs TRBV4-1 and TRBJ2-5; possible D gene TRBD1, 6 bases. The CDR3 runs 15 residues. From germline, CDR1 is MGHRA and CDR2 YSYEKL. Trimming took 0 bases from V and 4 from J, leaving 12 bases between them. Here the CDR3 DNA reads TGCGCCAGCAGCCAAGATCCTCAACAGGGAGAGACCCAGTACTTC. Residues: CASSQDPQQGETQYF.

The rearrangement joins TRBV30 to TRBJ1-1, with TRBD1 identical over 10 bases. The V gene's germline CDR1 is GTSNPN and CDR2 SVGIG (reference sequence). The CDR3 spans 13 residues. This CDR3 is CNIVGTGATEAFF. In DNA form, the CDR3 reads TGTAACATTGTGGGGACAGGGGCCACTGAAGCTTTCTTT.

Only a few counts were recorded for this clonotype. A much larger clone differs by one base, so this may be a read error. The chain couples TRBV29-1 to TRBJ2-2; TRBD1 matches 8 bases. Germline CDR1 reads SQVTM; CDR2 reads ANQGSEA. CDR3 length equals 14 residues. Trimming at V came to 5 bases and at J to 4 bases, leaving 6 bases not matched to a gene. The CDR3 DNA sequence: TGCAGCGTTACCCGGGACAGGACCACCGGGGAGCTGTTTTTT. Translation gives CSVTRDRTTGELFF.

Of note for this clonotype: With a much larger clone just one base away, this may be a read error. The chain uses TRBV29-1 and TRBJ1-2; TRBD1 matches at 8 bases. The length of the CDR3 is 15 residues. In germline, CDR1 is SQVTM, CDR2 ANQGSEA. In nucleotides, the CDR3 is TGCAGCGTTGAATTCCCGGGACAGGATAACTGTGGCTACACCTTC. This gives the protein CSVEFPGQDNCGYTF.

In this sample, this clonotype is medium-sized. The chain uses TRBV4-2 and TRBJ1-5, with 9 bases lining up with TRBD1. Trimming cost V 3 bases and J 7 bases; bases outside gene matches: 10. This CDR3 comprises 16 residues. Germline V gives CDR1 LGHNA, CDR2 YNFKEQ. CDR3: CASSQGDREFRQPQHF. CDR3 DNA: TGTGCCAGCAGCCAGGGGGACAGGGAATTTCGACAGCCCCAGCATTTT.

V gene TRBV29-1 combines with J gene TRBJ2-3, with 10 bases identical to TRBD2. Per the germline V gene, CDR1 is SQVTM and CDR2 is ANQGSEA. The CDR3 contains 17 residues. V was pared by 4 bases and J by 11 bases, with 21 bases of the junction left unmatched. The CDR3, as DNA: TGCAGCGTTGGACGGCTAGCGGGAGTCCGGGCCTACAATGAGCAGTATTTT. It is translated as CSVGRLAGVRAYNEQYF.

Note on this clonotype: A much larger clone is a single base away; this may be a read error. The V gene is TRBV30, the J gene TRBJ2-1, with 7 bases matching TRBD2. CDR3 length: 11 amino acids. The V and J ends lost 4 bases and 10 bases, in that order; junction bases with no gene match: 4. In germline, CDR1 is GTSNPN, CDR2 SVGIG (reference sequence). CDR3 residues: CAWKGGLEQFF. In DNA, the CDR3 is TGTGCCTGGAAGGGAGGGCTCGAGCAGTTCTTC.

This clonotype was seen many times. The chain joins TRBV7-8 to TRBJ2-7, with TRBD2 identical over 7 bases. J lost 3 bases, V lost 4 bases, and 3 bases had no gene match. There are 13 residues in the CDR3. The germline gives CDR1 SGHVS, CDR2 FQNEAQ. The DNA for the CDR3 is TGTGCCAGCAGCTCCCCGGGGGGCTACGAGCAGTACTTC. Amino acids: CASSSPGGYEQYF.

This clonotype was counted at least ten times. This rearrangement joins TRBV4-3 to TRBJ1-3; 7 bases map to TRBD1. Trimming at V came to 0 bases and at J to 5 bases, leaving 1 base not matched to a gene. Germline lookup yields CDR1 LGHNA and CDR2 YSLEER. The CDR3 is 14 residues long. The CDR3 region has the DNA TGCGCCAGCAGCCAAGAGGGACAGAGAAACACCATATATTTT. Translating gives CASSQEGQRNTIYF.

V is TRBV4-3 and J is TRBJ2-2, with a tentative D call TRBD1 (6 bases). This CDR3 is 16 amino acids long. V was pared by 2 bases and J by 4 bases, with 14 bases between. Germline V gives CDR1 LGHNA, CDR2 YSLEER. As DNA, the CDR3 is TGCGCCAGCAGCCAATCCCGGGACACCACCACCGGGGAGCTGTTTTTT. Translation: CASSQSRDTTTGELFF.

This clonotype is labeled as medium-sized (0.01 to 0.1%). V is TRBV7-7 and J is TRBJ2-5, with TRBD2 matching 13 bases. Trimming at V came to 5 bases and at J to 2 bases, leaving 5 bases not matched to a gene. The germline V gene has CDR1 SSHAT and CDR2 FNYEAQ (reference sequence). The CDR3 sequence is 16 residues long. The chain's CDR3 is CASSIQLAGGQETQYF. The CDR3 region has the DNA TGTGCCAGCAGCATCCAACTAGCGGGAGGGCAAGAGACCCAGTACTTC.

This clonotype was counted ten times or more. The rearrangement joins TRBV4-1 to TRBJ2-7, with 8 bases matching TRBD1. Germline loops: CDR1 MGHRA, CDR2 YSYEKL. The CDR3 covers 15 residues. Trimming cost V 3 bases and J 2 bases; bases outside gene matches: 6. For the CDR3, the DNA is TGCGCCAGCAGCCATATGGACAGGGATACCTACGAGCAGTACTTC. The encoded protein is CASSHMDRDTYEQYF.

The sample holds one count of this clonotype. A much bigger clone sits one base away, suggesting this may be a read error. The V and J genes are TRBV29-1 and TRBJ2-5; 8 nucleotides match TRBD2. Germline V lookup: CDR1 SQVTM, CDR2 ANQGSEA. The CDR3 spans 13 residues. This CDR3 is CSFEGTRSDTQYF. The CDR3 nucleotides are TGCAGCTTTGAAGGGACTAGATCAGATACCCAGTACTTC.